This T cell receptor beta chain was observed in a study of cytomegalovirus exposure and HLA in healthy donors. Broader study findings: What a later analysis showed was that several of the most significant clusters appeared linked to common viral pathogens.

Comments on this clone: Its specificity is not known.

V gave up 2 bases and J gave up 3 bases; unmatched junction bases: 1. Germline CDR1 SGDLS, CDR2 YYNGEE. The CDR3 is 15 residues long. PCR employed 60 Vbeta and 13 Jbeta primers. TCRdb keeps only in-frame clones here, not all; method: immunoSEQ multiplex PCR. The data show 150,000 or so clones, roughly 80% seen once. The sequence was obtained from a woman between 35 and 50 years old in good health and CMV-seropositive. V gene TRBV9 combines with J gene TRBJ2-1; TRBD2 aligns across 11 bases. Sample: PBMCs. The CDR3 DNA follows: TGTGCCAGCAGCGTGGGACTAGCGGACTACAATGAGCAGTTCTTC. Its protein product is CASSVGLADYNEQFF.